Sequencing of this T cell receptor (beta chain) was carried out in a study of cytomegalovirus exposure and HLA in healthy donors. General study findings and limits: The authors reported that TCR beta sequences could predict HLA-A and HLA-B alleles. These predictions were accurate for most subjects in the first cohort.

Only one count was recorded for this clone. Its cognate antigen is unknown. Primers included in the PCR were 60 Vbeta and 13 Jbeta primers. Clones were read by immunoSEQ multiplex PCR, and TCRdb kept only the in-frame ones, dropping some. The sample has 150,000 to 200,000 clones, approximately 86% seen once. V lost 3 bases, J lost 5 bases, and 2 bases stayed unmatched. Germline V lookup: CDR1 SGHAT, CDR2 FQNNGV. The CDR3 sequence is 14 residues long. Though nominally healthy at sampling, donors likely had unrecorded immune exposures. The source material was PBMCs. The sequence came from a woman under 30 in good health and CMV-seronegative. This chain connects TRBV11-2 to TRBJ2-5; TRBD2 agrees at 11 bases. Written as DNA, the CDR3 is TGTGCCAGCAGCTTTAGCGGGGGGGCTGAGACCCAGTACTTC. Amino acid sequence: CASSFSGGAETQYF.